This is a list of T cell receptor beta chains from one sample in a study of blood T cell repertoires in COVID-19. The table came from immunoSEQ multiplex PCR; TCRdb's copy has only in-frame clones and leaves some out. The data contain approximately 210,000 clones, 70% to 90% of them singletons. The sequenced sample consisted of peripheral blood. These receptors originate from a man aged 50 to 60 with COVID-19, enrolled during active disease. Both conserved end residues are part of each CDR3. A D gene is named only where the DNA matches it firmly. Size tells how often a clone was seen (once, few, many) or the class of an expanded clone, and some rows leave it out.

d_call	v_call	clone_size	j_call	cdr3_nt	cdr3_aa
-	TRBV24-1	-	TRBJ1-5	TGTGCCACCAGTGATTTGTGGGCAAGGTTGGAGCCCCAGCATTTT	CATSDLWARLEPQHF
TRBD2	TRBV7-3	-	TRBJ2-1	TGTGCCAGCAGCTCCCCCAGCGGGAGGGCCAGTGATGAGCAGTTCTTC	CASSSPSGRASDEQFF
TRBD1	TRBV19	once	TRBJ1-4	TGTGCCAGTAGTCCGGACAGGGAAAAACTGTTTTTT	CASSPDREKLFF
-	TRBV3-1/TRBV3-2	-	TRBJ1-6	TGTGCCTGCGGACAGCAGGATTCACCCCTCCACTTT	CACGQQDSPLHF
TRBD1	TRBV28	-	TRBJ2-2	TGTGCCACCCACGGGGCAGGGGGCTACACCGGGGAGCTGTTTTTT	CATHGAGGYTGELFF
-	TRBV12-3/TRBV12-4	few	TRBJ1-1	TGTGCCAGCACTTTTTCTGCCGCGTCGGGGGCTTTCTTT	CASTFSAASGAFF
TRBD2	TRBV6-2/TRBV6-3	-	TRBJ2-3	TGTGCCAGCAGTTACCCCTCTAGCGGGGGGTCACTCCAGACAGATACGCAGTATTTT	CASSYPSSGGSLQTDTQYF
-	TRBV10-2	-	TRBJ1-5	TGCGCCAGCCATAATATAGTTGGTCAGCCCCAGCATTTT	CASHNIVGQPQHF
TRBD1	TRBV7-3	-	TRBJ2-7	TGTGCCAGCAGCCTAGGGGACAGGGAATTCTGGTACGAGCAGTACTTC	CASSLGDREFWYEQYF
TRBD2	TRBV7-3	-	TRBJ2-2	TGTGCCAGCAGCTTAAGCGGACTAGCGGACAACACCGGGGAGCTGTTTTTT	CASSLSGLADNTGELFF
-	TRBV9	-	TRBJ1-1	TGTGCCAGCAGCGTAGATTTGCAGGGGAACACTGAAGCTTTCTTT	CASSVDLQGNTEAFF
-	TRBV29-1	many	TRBJ2-7	TGCAGCGGAGGGGAGGGACACCCCTACGAGCAGTACTTC	CSGGEGHPYEQYF
-	TRBV12-3/TRBV12-4	-	TRBJ1-6	TGTGCCAGCAGTTTAGACCGACGGGGGCCCCTCCACTTT	CASSLDRRGPLHF
TRBD1	TRBV6-5	-	TRBJ1-5	TGTGCCAGCAGTTACTCGATGGGACAGAATCAGCCCCAGCATTTT	CASSYSMGQNQPQHF
TRBD2	TRBV30	-	TRBJ2-2	TGTGCCTGGAGAGGGAGGGCGAACACCGGGGAGCTGTTTTTT	CAWRGRANTGELFF
-	TRBV5-8	once	TRBJ1-4	TGTGCCAGGGAGGGAAGGCAAGAAAAACTGTTTTTT	CAREGRQEKLFF
-	TRBV23-1	-	TRBJ2-1	TGCGCCAGCAGTCAATTCACGTCAGGGAAACTTTGCAATGAGCAGTTCTTC	CASSQFTSGKLCNEQFF
TRBD2	TRBV11-2	-	TRBJ2-7	TGTGCCAGCCAAGTAACTAGCGGGGCCTACTACGAGCAGTACTTC	CASQVTSGAYYEQYF
TRBD2	TRBV19	-	TRBJ2-3	TGTGCCAGTAGGGACAGCGGGGGGGCTGGAGATACGCAGTATTTT	CASRDSGGAGDTQYF
-	TRBV30	-	TRBJ1-5	TGTGCCTGGAGTTCTCAACAGGGAAATCAGCCCCAGCATTTT	CAWSSQQGNQPQHF
-	TRBV19	-	TRBJ2-7	TGTGCCAGTAGTATAGAGCGGAGCACCCTTGGCGAGCAGTACTTC	CASSIERSTLGEQYF
-	TRBV29-1	-	TRBJ1-5	TGCAGCGTATCCGGAGGGGATCAGCCCCAGCATTTT	CSVSGGDQPQHF
-	TRBV6-6	once	TRBJ2-7	TGTGCCAGCACCCGAACCCTAGCGCTCTACGAGCAGTACTTC	CASTRTLALYEQYF
TRBD1	TRBV28	once	TRBJ1-5	TGTGCCAGCAGCCAGACAGGGGACCAGCCCCAGCATTTT	CASSQTGDQPQHF
-	TRBV10-2	-	TRBJ1-2	TGCGCCAGCAGTGAGCCTTTGGGCACACACTATGGCTACACCTTC	CASSEPLGTHYGYTF
-	TRBV3-1/TRBV3-2	-	TRBJ1-5	TGTGCCAGCAGCCAAGCGACAGCCCAGCCCCAGCATTTT	CASSQATAQPQHF
-	TRBV6-5	-	TRBJ1-1	TGTGCCAGCAGTTACTTGACCCAGGGTGTGCACACTGAAGCTTTCTTT	CASSYLTQGVHTEAFF
-	TRBV7-2	-	TRBJ2-3	TGTGCCAGCAGCTTAGGGGCGCACAGCACAGATACGCAGTATTTT	CASSLGAHSTDTQYF
-	TRBV2	-	TRBJ2-5	TGTGCCAGCAGTGACTCGCGAACGAACCAAGAGACCCAGTACTTC	CASSDSRTNQETQYF
-	TRBV9	-	TRBJ1-2	TGTGCCAGCAGCTTACAGGGAATCAACTATGGCTACACCTTC	CASSLQGINYGYTF
-	TRBV3-1/TRBV3-2	-	TRBJ2-3	TGTGCCAGCAGCCAAGATCCGGTTAGCACAGATACGCAGTATTTT	CASSQDPVSTDTQYF
TRBD2	TRBV7-3	-	TRBJ2-1	TGTGCCAGCAGCAAAGGGTCTAGCGGGATAAACATTTACAATGAGCAGTTCTTC	CASSKGSSGINIYNEQFF
-	TRBV5-5	-	TRBJ1-6	TGTGCCAGCAGCCAGCTGACGGGGTTTGCCTATAATTCACCCCTCCACTTT	CASSQLTGFAYNSPLHF
-	TRBV13	-	TRBJ1-2	TGTGCCAGCAACAATATTCGGGGCCGGGGAGGTGGCTACACCTTC	CASNNIRGRGGGYTF
-	TRBV7-3	-	TRBJ2-2	TGTGCCAGCACCGTATCGGGGGGCATAGCGAACACCGGGGAGCTGTTTTTT	CASTVSGGIANTGELFF
TRBD1	TRBV11-2	-	TRBJ2-1	TGTGCCAGCAGCCGGGGACAGGGGGGAAATGAGCAGTTCTTC	CASSRGQGGNEQFF
-	TRBV10-3	-	TRBJ2-7	TGTGCCATCAGTGAGTCGGGTACAGCTTCCTACGAGCAGTACTTC	CAISESGTASYEQYF
-	TRBV18	-	TRBJ1-2	TGTGCCAGCTCACCTGGGACAAACTATGGCTACACCTTC	CASSPGTNYGYTF
TRBD2	TRBV4-1	-	TRBJ2-4	TGCGCCAGCAGCCAAGATTCAGGCGGGACTAGAGGCCCATGGGGCAAAAACATTCAGTACTTC	CASSQDSGGTRGPWGKNIQYF
TRBD2	TRBV10-3	-	TRBJ2-2	TGTGCCATCAGTGAGCCAGGGGCTAGCGGGAGGAACGGGGAGCTGTTTTTT	CAISEPGASGRNGELFF
TRBD2	TRBV2	-	TRBJ2-7	TGTGCCAGCACCTCTTTTGAGCGGGGCCGGCCTGACTACGAGCAGTACTTC	CASTSFERGRPDYEQYF
TRBD1	TRBV10-3	few	TRBJ1-2	TGTGCCATCAGTGAGCCGGGACAGGCCCGGAGGGGCTACACCTTC	CAISEPGQARRGYTF
-	TRBV6-5	-	TRBJ1-4	TGTGCCAGCAGTTACCGGGGTCCGGGGACTAATGAAAAACTGTTTTTT	CASSYRGPGTNEKLFF
TRBD1	TRBV10-3	-	TRBJ2-1	TGTGCCATCAGCACCACAGGGGGCCGCGAGCAGTTCTTC	CAISTTGGREQFF
-	TRBV5-4	-	TRBJ1-2	TGTGCCAGCAGCTTGGCCAACAGGCCGAACTATGGCTACACCTTC	CASSLANRPNYGYTF
-	TRBV24-1	once	TRBJ2-6	TGTGCCACCAGTGATTCCCGCCGGGGGGCCCTCTCTGGGGCCAACGTCCTGACTTTC	CATSDSRRGALSGANVLTF
TRBD1	TRBV10-3	-	TRBJ1-1	TGTGCCATCAGTGGGAGACAGGGAGAATTTACTGAAGCTTTCTTT	CAISGRQGEFTEAFF
-	TRBV18	-	TRBJ2-7	TGTGCCAGCTCACCGGGACACTACGAGCAGTACTTC	CASSPGHYEQYF
-	TRBV10-1	-	TRBJ1-4	TGCGCCAGCGAAGACAGGACAGCTAATGAAAAACTGTTTTTT	CASEDRTANEKLFF
-	TRBV2	-	TRBJ1-1	TGTGCCAGCGTTCGGGAGTCTCTGAACACTGAAGCTTTCTTT	CASVRESLNTEAFF
-	TRBV30	-	TRBJ2-2	TGTGCCTGGATTTCAGCCCCGGGACACGGGGAGCTGTTTTTT	CAWISAPGHGELFF
TRBD2	TRBV9	-	TRBJ2-1	TGTGCCAGCAGCCCGGGGACTAGCGGGGGCCGATTTTACAATGAGCAGTTCTTC	CASSPGTSGGRFYNEQFF
-	TRBV4-3	-	TRBJ2-1	TGCGCCAGCAGCCAAACACAGGTATACAATGAGCAGTTCTTC	CASSQTQVYNEQFF